A single sample is the source of the 14 T cell receptor beta chains below, sequenced in a study of blood T cell repertoires in COVID-19. Assay: immunoSEQ multiplex PCR; the TCRdb copy retains only in-frame clones and omits some. The sample includes about 220,000 clones, roughly 88% of them seen just once. Sequences were obtained from peripheral blood. These receptors were obtained from a man aged 45-65 years with active or convalescent COVID-19.

The chain has TRBV9 and TRBJ2-5, with 10 bases aligning to TRBD2. The trim removed 0 bases at V and 5 bases at J, leaving 16 bases unmatched. Germline CDR1 and CDR2: SGDLS and YYNGEE. There are 19 residues in the CDR3. As DNA, the CDR3 is TGTGCCAGCAGCGTAGGATCAGGAGGGCTAGCGGGAGTTCGGGAGACCCAGTACTTC. It is translated as CASSVGSGGLAGVRETQYF. Full variable domain (rest looked up from reference TRBV9 and TRBJ2-5): DSGVTQTPKHLITATGQRVTLRCSPRSGDLSVYWYQQSLDQGLQFLIQYYNGEERAKGNILERFSAQQFPDLHSELNLSSLELGDSALYFCASSVGSGGLAGVRETQYFGPGTRLLVL.

The chain couples TRBV6-5 to TRBJ2-1; TRBD2 agrees at 11 bases. CDR1 MNHEY and CDR2 SVGAGI come from the germline V gene. The CDR3 loop spans 15 amino acids. With V trimmed by 4 bases and J by 5 bases, 4 bases remained unmatched. The CDR3 region is CASSSGTSGNNEQFF. The CDR3 DNA reads TGTGCCAGCAGTTCCGGGACTAGCGGAAACAATGAGCAGTTCTTC.

The chain links TRBV15 to TRBJ2-1; a possible D gene is TRBD2 (6 bases). The CDR3 has 15 residues. Between the trimmed V and J ends, which lost 0 bases and 10 bases, there was a span of 16 bases. Looked up from germline, CDR1 is LNHNV and CDR2 is YYDKDF (reference sequence). CDR3 protein: CATSRDRYGGNEQFF. For the CDR3, the DNA is TGTGCCACCAGCAGAGATCGATACGGGGGTAACGAGCAGTTCTTC.

V gene TRBV7-7 combines with J gene TRBJ1-5, with D possibly matching TRBD1 (6 bases). V lost 1 base and J lost 6, with 10 bases in between. CDR1 is SSHAT and CDR2 is FNYEAQ in the germline V gene (reference sequence). The CDR3 loop spans 14 amino acids. The CDR3 DNA reads TGTGCCAGCAGCTTAGGACAGGAGGTTCAGCCCCAGCATTTT. This sequence encodes CASSLGQEVQPQHF.

The rearrangement joins TRBV4-2 to TRBJ2-3; TRBD2 aligns across 9 bases. This CDR3 contains 14 residues. CDR1 is LGHNA and CDR2 is YNFKEQ in the germline V gene. V shed 4 bases and J 2 bases; nucleotides not matched to a gene: 1. As DNA, the CDR3 is TGTGCCAGCAGCCTAGCGGGAGTCACAGATACGCAGTATTTT. This translates into CASSLAGVTDTQYF.

This clone was counted once. The V gene is TRBV27, the J gene TRBJ1-2; TRBD1 aligns across 11 bases. Germline assignment: CDR1 MNHEY and CDR2 SMNVEV (reference sequence). This CDR3 is 16 amino acids long. V shed 5 bases, J shed 3 bases, and the junction held 8 bases outside the gene matches. In DNA, the CDR3 is TGTGCCAGCAGTCCGGACAGGGGGCGGTCTCACTATGGCTACACCTTC. Protein: CASSPDRGRSHYGYTF.

The V call is TRBV9, the J call TRBJ2-5, with D maybe TRBD2 (5 bases). The CDR3 spans 14 residues. Trimming cost V 0 bases and J 7 bases, with 13 bases left between them. Germline CDR1 SGDLS, CDR2 YYNGEE. CDR3 coding DNA: TGTGCCAGCAGCGTAGGTGGCAGCGAGGGGACCCAGTACTTC. It encodes CASSVGGSEGTQYF.

This chain uses TRBV28 with TRBJ2-7; 14 bases agree with TRBD2. Germline lookup yields CDR1 MDHEN and CDR2 SYDVKM. The CDR3 has 21 residues. V lost 4 bases and J lost 0; bases outside the gene matches: 17. The CDR3 reads CASSSTRLGLAGGKSSYEQYF. The CDR3 DNA is TGTGCCAGCAGTTCTACACGGCTCGGACTAGCGGGAGGCAAGAGCTCCTACGAGCAGTACTTC.

The chain links TRBV5-5 to TRBJ2-5; D is uncertain. The germline V gene encodes CDR1 SGHKS and CDR2 YYEKEE (reference sequence). The CDR3 length is 13 residues. Trimming took off 2 bases at V and 2 bases at J, with 7 bases between the two ends. The CDR3 DNA reads TGTGCCAGCAGCTTCGTACAGCAAGAGACCCAGTACTTC. The encoded protein is CASSFVQQETQYF.

This clone was detected only a few times. This chain connects TRBV5-6 to TRBJ1-2; D is perhaps TRBD1 (6 bases). CDR3 size: 16 residues. Germline lookup yields CDR1 SGHDT and CDR2 YYEEEE. V was pared by 6 bases and J by 4 bases, with 22 bases between. Here the CDR3 DNA reads TGTGCCAGCAAAGAGATGGGAGCCCTAGGGGGCTATGGCTACACCTTC. Translating it yields CASKEMGALGGYGYTF.

This chain links TRBV18 with TRBJ1-2; no clear D gene. V lost 3 bases and J lost 4, with 15 bases in between. Per the germline V gene, CDR1 is KGHSH and CDR2 is LQKENI. The CDR3 loop spans 15 amino acids. CDR3 protein: CASSPSATPRYGYTF. The CDR3, as DNA: TGTGCCAGCTCACCTAGTGCTACCCCCCGCTATGGCTACACCTTC.

The chain has TRBV7-6 and TRBJ1-4; 7 positions agree with TRBD1. Germline V gives CDR1 SGHVS, CDR2 FNYEAQ. This CDR3 contains 17 residues. The V gene end was trimmed by 3 bases and the J gene end by 8 bases; junction bases not matched to a gene: 15. The CDR3 reads CASSFHLKRTGQEKLFF. The CDR3 region has the DNA TGTGCCAGCAGCTTCCACCTAAAGCGGACAGGACAAGAAAAACTGTTTTTT.

The chain has TRBV6-2 or TRBV6-3 and TRBJ2-5, with 9 bases lining up with TRBD2. This CDR3 comprises 16 residues. The germline V gene encodes CDR1 MNHEY and CDR2 SVGEGT. After removal of 2 bases from V and 5 bases from J, the junction contained 9 bases not matched to a gene. The CDR3 DNA reads as TGTGCCAGCAGTTACGGCGCGGGAGGGCCCGGGGAGACCCAGTACTTC. Residues: CASSYGAGGPGETQYF.

The chain combines TRBV5-5 with TRBJ1-2; D is possibly TRBD1 (5 bases). The germline V gene encodes CDR1 SGHKS and CDR2 YYEKEE (reference sequence). This CDR3 is built from 15 residues. With 2 bases removed from V and 6 bases from J, the gap between germline ends came to 17 bases. In DNA form, the CDR3 reads TGTGCCAGCAGCTTTTGGGGGGGTCTAGGGAATGGCTACACCTTC. Its translation: CASSFWGGLGNGYTF.